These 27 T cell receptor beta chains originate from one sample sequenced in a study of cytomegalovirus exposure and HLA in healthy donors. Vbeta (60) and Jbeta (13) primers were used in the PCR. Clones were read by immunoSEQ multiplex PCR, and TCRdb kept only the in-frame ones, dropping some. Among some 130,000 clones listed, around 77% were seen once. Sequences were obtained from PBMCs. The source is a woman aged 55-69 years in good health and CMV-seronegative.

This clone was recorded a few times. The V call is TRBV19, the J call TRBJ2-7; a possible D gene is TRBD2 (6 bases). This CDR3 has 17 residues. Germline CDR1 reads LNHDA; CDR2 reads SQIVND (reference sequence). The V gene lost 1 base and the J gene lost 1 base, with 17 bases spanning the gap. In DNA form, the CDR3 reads TGTGCCAGTAGTATAGCAGCGGGTCCTGGGATGTCCTACGAGCAGTACTTC. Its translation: CASSIAAGPGMSYEQYF.

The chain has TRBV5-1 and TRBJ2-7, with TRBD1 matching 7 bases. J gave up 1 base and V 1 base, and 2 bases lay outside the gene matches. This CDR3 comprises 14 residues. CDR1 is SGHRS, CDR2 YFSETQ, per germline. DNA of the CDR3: TGCGCCAGCAGCTTGAGGGACAGATCCTACGAGCAGTACTTC. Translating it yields CASSLRDRSYEQYF.

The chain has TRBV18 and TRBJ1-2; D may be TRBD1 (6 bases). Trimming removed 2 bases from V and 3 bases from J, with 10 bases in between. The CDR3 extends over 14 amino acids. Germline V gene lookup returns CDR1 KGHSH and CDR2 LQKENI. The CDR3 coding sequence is TGTGCCAGCTCACCATTTCCAGGGGACTATGGCTACACCTTC. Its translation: CASSPFPGDYGYTF.

CDR3 nucleotides: TGTGCCAGCTCACCGCAGGGGGTGAACACTGAAGCTTTCTTT. It specifies CASSPQGVNTEAFF. The chain couples TRBV18 to TRBJ1-1, with 7 positions matching TRBD1. V dropped 3 bases and J dropped 0; count of bases not matched to a gene: 1. The germline CDR1 and CDR2 sequences are KGHSH and LQKENI. The CDR3 is 14 amino acids.

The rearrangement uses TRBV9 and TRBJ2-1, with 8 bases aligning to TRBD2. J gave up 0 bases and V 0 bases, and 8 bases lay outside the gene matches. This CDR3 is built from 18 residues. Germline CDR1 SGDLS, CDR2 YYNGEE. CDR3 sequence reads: CASSVAVSGGGSYNEQFF. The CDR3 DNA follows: TGTGCCAGCAGCGTAGCTGTTTCGGGGGGGGGCTCCTACAATGAGCAGTTCTTC. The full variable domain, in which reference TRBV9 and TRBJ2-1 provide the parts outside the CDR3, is DSGVTQTPKHLITATGQRVTLRCSPRSGDLSVYWYQQSLDQGLQFLIQYYNGEERAKGNILERFSAQQFPDLHSELNLSSLELGDSALYFCASSVAVSGGGSYNEQFFGPGTRLTVL.

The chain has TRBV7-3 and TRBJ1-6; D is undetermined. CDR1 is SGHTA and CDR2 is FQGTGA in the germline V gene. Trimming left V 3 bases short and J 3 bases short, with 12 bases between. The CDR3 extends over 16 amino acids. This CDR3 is CASSFSGPGYNSPLHF. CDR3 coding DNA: TGTGCCAGCAGCTTTAGCGGGCCTGGCTATAATTCACCCCTCCACTTT.

CDR3 DNA sequence: TGTGCCAGTAGTATAGCTAGCGGCCGTCTTCGAACCCAGTACTTC. This encodes CASSIASGRLRTQYF. V usage is TRBV19 and J usage is TRBJ2-5; the match to TRBD2 covers 7 bases. Losses at the gene ends were 1 base for V and 8 bases for J; bases not matched to a gene: 10. The CDR3 is made up of 15 amino acids. Germline V gene data show CDR1 as LNHDA and CDR2 as SQIVND (reference sequence).

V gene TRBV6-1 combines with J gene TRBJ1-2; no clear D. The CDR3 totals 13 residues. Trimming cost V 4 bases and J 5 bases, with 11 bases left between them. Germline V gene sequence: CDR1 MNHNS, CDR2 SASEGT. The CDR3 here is CASSGVREYGYTF. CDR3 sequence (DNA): TGTGCCAGCAGTGGTGTCCGGGAGTATGGCTACACCTTC.

CDR3 sequence (DNA): TGTGCCAGCTCGGAAGACAGCGAAGCTAACTATGGCTACACCTTC. Protein product: CASSEDSEANYGYTF. This chain uses TRBV18 with TRBJ1-2, with a weak D call TRBD1 (5 bases). Looked up from germline, CDR1 is KGHSH and CDR2 is LQKENI. Between the trimmed V and J ends, which lost 6 bases and 0 bases, there was a span of 14 bases. This CDR3 is 15 amino acids long.

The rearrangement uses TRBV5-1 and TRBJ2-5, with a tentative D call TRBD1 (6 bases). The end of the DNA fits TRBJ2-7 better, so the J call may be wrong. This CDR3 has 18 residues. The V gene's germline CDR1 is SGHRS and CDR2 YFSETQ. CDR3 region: CASSFFTSRGGSSYEQYF. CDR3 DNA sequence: TGCGCCAGCAGCTTCTTCACTAGTAGAGGGGGAAGCTCCTACGAGCAGTACTTC.

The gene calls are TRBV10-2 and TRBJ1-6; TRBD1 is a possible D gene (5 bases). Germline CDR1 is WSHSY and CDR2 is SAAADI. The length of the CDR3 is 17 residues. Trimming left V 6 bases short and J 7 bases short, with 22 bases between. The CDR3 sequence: CASSEASRLGRNSPLHF. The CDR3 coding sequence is TGCGCCAGCAGCGAAGCCTCCAGGTTGGGGCGAAATTCACCCCTCCACTTT.

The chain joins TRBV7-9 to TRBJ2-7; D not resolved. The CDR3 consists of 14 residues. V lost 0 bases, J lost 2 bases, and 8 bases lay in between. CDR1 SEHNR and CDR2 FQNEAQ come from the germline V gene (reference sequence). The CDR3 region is CASSLAGDTYEQYF. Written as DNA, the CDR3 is TGTGCCAGCAGCTTAGCGGGCGATACCTACGAGCAGTACTTC.

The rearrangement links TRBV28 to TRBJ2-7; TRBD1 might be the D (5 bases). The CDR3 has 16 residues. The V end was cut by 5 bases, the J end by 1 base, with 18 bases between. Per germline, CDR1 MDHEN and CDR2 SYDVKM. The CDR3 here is CASSLGADVLSYEQYF. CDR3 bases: TGTGCCAGCAGTCTTGGGGCAGACGTCCTATCCTACGAGCAGTACTTC.

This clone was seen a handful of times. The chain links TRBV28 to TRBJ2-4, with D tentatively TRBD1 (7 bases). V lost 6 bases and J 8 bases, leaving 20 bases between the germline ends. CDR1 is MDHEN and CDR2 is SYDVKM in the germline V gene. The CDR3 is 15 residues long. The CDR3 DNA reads TGTGCCAGCAGGGGCTTCGGGGGAACAGGGGACATTCAGTACTTC. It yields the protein CASRGFGGTGDIQYF.

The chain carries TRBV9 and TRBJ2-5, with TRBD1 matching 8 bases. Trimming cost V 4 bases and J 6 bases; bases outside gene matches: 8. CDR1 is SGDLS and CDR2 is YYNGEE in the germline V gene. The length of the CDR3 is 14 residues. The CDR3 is CASSFEPGGKTQYF. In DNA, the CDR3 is TGTGCCAGCAGCTTCGAACCAGGGGGCAAGACCCAGTACTTC.

Here the CDR3 DNA reads TGTGCCACCAGCCCGGACAGGGTTTATGGCTACACCTTC. Protein sequence: CATSPDRVYGYTF. V is TRBV15 and J is TRBJ1-2; TRBD1 aligns across 8 bases. The V gene end was trimmed by 5 bases and the J gene end by 5 bases; junction bases not matched to a gene: 4. Germline V gene sequence: CDR1 LNHNV, CDR2 YYDKDF (reference sequence). The CDR3 loop spans 13 amino acids.

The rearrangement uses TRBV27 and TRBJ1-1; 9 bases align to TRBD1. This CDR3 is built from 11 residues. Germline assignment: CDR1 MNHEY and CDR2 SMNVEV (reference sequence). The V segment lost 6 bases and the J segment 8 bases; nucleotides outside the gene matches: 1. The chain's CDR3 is CASRTGGEAFF. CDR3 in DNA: TGTGCCAGCAGAACAGGGGGCGAAGCTTTCTTT.

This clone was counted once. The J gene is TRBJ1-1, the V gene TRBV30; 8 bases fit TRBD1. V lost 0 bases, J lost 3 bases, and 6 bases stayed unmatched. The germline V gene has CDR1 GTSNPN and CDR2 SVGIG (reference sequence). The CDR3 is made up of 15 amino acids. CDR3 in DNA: TGTGCCTGGAGTGTGCCGGCAGGGGGCTACACTGAAGCTTTCTTT. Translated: CAWSVPAGGYTEAFF.

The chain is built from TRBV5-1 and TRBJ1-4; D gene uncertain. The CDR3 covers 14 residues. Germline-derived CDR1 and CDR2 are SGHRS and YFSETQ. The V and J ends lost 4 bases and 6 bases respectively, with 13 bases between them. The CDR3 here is CASSDHRADEKLFF. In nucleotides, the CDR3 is TGCGCCAGCAGCGATCACCGTGCAGATGAAAAACTGTTTTTT.

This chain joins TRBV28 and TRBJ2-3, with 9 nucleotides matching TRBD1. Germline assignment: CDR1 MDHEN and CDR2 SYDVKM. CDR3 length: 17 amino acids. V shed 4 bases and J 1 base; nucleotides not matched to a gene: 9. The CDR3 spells CASSSYRGLMGTDTQYF. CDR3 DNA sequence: TGTGCCAGCAGTTCGTACAGGGGGCTCATGGGCACAGATACGCAGTATTTT.

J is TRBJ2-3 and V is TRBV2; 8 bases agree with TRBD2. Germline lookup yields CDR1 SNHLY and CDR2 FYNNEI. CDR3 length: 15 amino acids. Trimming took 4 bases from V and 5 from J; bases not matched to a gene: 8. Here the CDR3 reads CASSANGGALDTQYF. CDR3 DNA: TGTGCCAGCAGTGCTAACGGGGGGGCTTTAGATACGCAGTATTTT.

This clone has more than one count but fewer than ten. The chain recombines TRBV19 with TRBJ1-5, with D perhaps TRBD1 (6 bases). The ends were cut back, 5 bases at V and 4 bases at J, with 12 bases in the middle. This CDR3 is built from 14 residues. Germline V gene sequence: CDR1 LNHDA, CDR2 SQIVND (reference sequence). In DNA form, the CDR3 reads TGTGCCAGTAGTCCCGGGACACAGAATCAGCCCCAGCATTTT. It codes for CASSPGTQNQPQHF. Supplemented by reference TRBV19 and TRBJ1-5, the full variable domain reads DGGITQSPKYLFRKEGQNVTLSCEQNLNHDAMYWYRQDPGQGLRLIYYSQIVNDFQKGDIAEGYSVSREKKESFPLTVTSAQKNPTAFYLCASSPGTQNQPQHFGDGTRLSIL.

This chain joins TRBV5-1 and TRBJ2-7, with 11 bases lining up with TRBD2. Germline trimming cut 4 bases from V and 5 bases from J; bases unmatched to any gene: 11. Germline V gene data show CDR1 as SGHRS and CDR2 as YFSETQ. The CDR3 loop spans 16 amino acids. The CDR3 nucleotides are TGCGCCAGCAGCATCGAAACTAGCGGGAGAGTCAACGAGCAGTACTTC. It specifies CASSIETSGRVNEQYF.

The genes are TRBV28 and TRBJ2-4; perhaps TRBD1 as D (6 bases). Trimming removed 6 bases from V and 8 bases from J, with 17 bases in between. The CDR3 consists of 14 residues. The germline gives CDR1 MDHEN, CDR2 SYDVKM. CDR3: CASSQGGRMDIQYF. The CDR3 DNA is TGTGCCAGCAGCCAAGGGGGACGCATGGACATTCAGTACTTC.

The chain's CDR3 is CASSLGEQGNEKLFF. CDR3 nucleotide sequence: TGTGCCAGCAGCTTAGGAGAACAGGGGAACGAAAAACTGTTTTTT. This sequence joins TRBV7-9 and TRBJ1-4, with 7 bases identical to TRBD1. The CDR3 contains 15 residues. V lost 1 base to trimming and J lost 8 bases; unmatched junction nucleotides: 7. Germline V lookup: CDR1 SEHNR, CDR2 FQNEAQ (reference sequence).

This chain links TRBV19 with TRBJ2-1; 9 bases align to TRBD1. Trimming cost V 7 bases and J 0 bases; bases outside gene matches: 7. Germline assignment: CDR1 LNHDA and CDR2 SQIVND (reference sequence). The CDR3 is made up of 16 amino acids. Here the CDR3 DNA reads TGTGCCAGTAAGGGGACAGGGTTGAGCTCCTACAATGAGCAGTTCTTC. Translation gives CASKGTGLSSYNEQFF.

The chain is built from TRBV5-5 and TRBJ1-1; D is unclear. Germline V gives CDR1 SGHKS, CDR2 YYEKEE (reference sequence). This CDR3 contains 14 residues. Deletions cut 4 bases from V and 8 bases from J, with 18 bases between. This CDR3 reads CASSPVGDRAEAFF. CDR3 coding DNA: TGTGCCAGCAGCCCGGTCGGGGATCGGGCGGAAGCTTTCTTT. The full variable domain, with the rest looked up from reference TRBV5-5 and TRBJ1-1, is DAGVTQSPTHLIKTRGQQVTLRCSPISGHKSVSWYQQVLGQGPQFIFQYYEKEERGRGNFPDRFSARQFPNYSSELNVNALLLGDSALYLCASSPVGDRAEAFFGQGTRLTVV.